Sequencing of this TCR beta chain was carried out in a study of T cells in Graves' hyperthyroidism and ophthalmopathy. Researchers took RNA transcripts and amplified the TCR beta CDR3 regions from them. Initially, a first-round RT-PCR of the TCR CDR3 employed the HTBI primer set. TCRdb reanalysed the multiplex PCR reads using MiXCR and keeps one entry per CDR3 protein. The table lists hundreds of thousands of distinct CDR3 sequences, more than 45% of them singletons. Germline V CDR1 and CDR2: LNHDA, SQIVND (reference sequence). This CDR3 spans 13 amino acids. V was pared by 3 bases and J by 4 bases, with 9 bases between.

This chain uses TRBV19 with TRBJ2-5, with D tentatively TRBD1 (6 bases). This sequence was found in a young woman with Graves' hyperthyroidism. The sample consisted of peripheral blood or thyroid tissue (not recorded which). The CDR3 sequence: CASSMIGGETQYF. In nucleotides, the CDR3 is TGTGCCAGTAGTATGATAGGGGGAGAGACCCAGTACTTC.